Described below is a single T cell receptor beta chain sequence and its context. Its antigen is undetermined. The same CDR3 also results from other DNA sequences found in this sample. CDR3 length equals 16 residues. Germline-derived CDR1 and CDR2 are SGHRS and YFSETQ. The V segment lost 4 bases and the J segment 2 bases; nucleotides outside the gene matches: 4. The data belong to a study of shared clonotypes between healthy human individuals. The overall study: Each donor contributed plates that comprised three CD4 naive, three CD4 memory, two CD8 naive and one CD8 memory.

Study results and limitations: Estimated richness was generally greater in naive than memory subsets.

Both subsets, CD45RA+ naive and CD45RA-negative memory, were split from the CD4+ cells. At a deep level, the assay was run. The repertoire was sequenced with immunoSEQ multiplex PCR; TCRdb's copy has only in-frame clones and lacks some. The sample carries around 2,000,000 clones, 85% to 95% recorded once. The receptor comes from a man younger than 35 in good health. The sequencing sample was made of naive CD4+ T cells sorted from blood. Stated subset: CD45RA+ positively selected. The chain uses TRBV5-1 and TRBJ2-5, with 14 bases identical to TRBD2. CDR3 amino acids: CASSPGLAGGQETQYF. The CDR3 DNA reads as TGCGCCAGCAGCCCCGGACTAGCGGGAGGTCAAGAGACCCAGTACTTC.